This is a list of T cell receptor beta chains from one sample in a study of blood T cells in healthy people across ages. Each CDR3 protein is one row after TCRdb ran MiXCR on the 5' RACE reads. The table records around 1,000,000 distinct CDR3 sequences, approximately 38% of them present only once. Sequencing was performed on blood. The source of these receptors is a man younger than 30 in good health. Both conserved end residues are trimmed from each CDR3. Clone size is not always given. Where it is, it says once, few, many or a class for expanded clones.

clone size: NA; V gene: TRBV20-1; CDR3 length: 10; CDR3 protein: SARGQGVEQF
clone size: few; V gene: TRBV24-1; CDR3 length: 12; CDR3 protein: ATSDFFRQETQY
clone size: NA; V gene: TRBV7-9; CDR3 length: 14; CDR3 protein: AGSPPLNDGDYEQY
clone size: NA; V gene: TRBV6-2/TRBV6-3; CDR3 length: 14; CDR3 protein: ASSYMPSGGADTQY
clone size: NA; V gene: TRBV7-6; CDR3 length: 13; CDR3 protein: ASSLVGEGYNEQF
clone size: once; V gene: TRBV12-3/TRBV12-4; CDR3 length: 10; CDR3 protein: ASSVTGPEAF
clone size: NA; V gene: TRBV27; CDR3 length: 14; CDR3 protein: ASSLSGLGRVETQY
clone size: NA; V gene: TRBV6-1; CDR3 length: 14; CDR3 protein: ASSEPSGTRGYGYT
clone size: once; V gene: TRBV20-1; CDR3 length: 13; CDR3 protein: SASPMTGIRDTQY
clone size: few; V gene: TRBV2; CDR3 length: 12; CDR3 protein: ASSERLPRQPQH
clone size: NA; V gene: TRBV25-1; CDR3 length: 11; CDR3 protein: ASREEFTGELF
clone size: NA; V gene: TRBV15; CDR3 length: 11; CDR3 protein: ATSRHLKDTQY
clone size: many; V gene: TRBV27; CDR3 length: 13; CDR3 protein: ASSEDSLSYNEQF
clone size: few; V gene: TRBV20-1; CDR3 length: 13; CDR3 protein: SAAFRASPAVEQF
clone size: NA; V gene: TRBV4-3; CDR3 length: 11; CDR3 protein: ASGRDLGTEAF
clone size: NA; V gene: TRBV12-3/TRBV12-4; CDR3 length: 12; CDR3 protein: ASTNLGDSYGYT
clone size: few; V gene: TRBV4-1; CDR3 length: 16; CDR3 protein: ASSQDRSAGNSYNEQF
clone size: NA; V gene: TRBV3-1; CDR3 length: 13; CDR3 protein: ASSHPQGSQETQY
clone size: NA; V gene: TRBV5-1; CDR3 length: 13; CDR3 protein: ASSLVAGFQETQY
clone size: NA; V gene: TRBV7-9; CDR3 length: 13; CDR3 protein: ASSAIRGTNYGYT
clone size: few; V gene: TRBV10-3; CDR3 length: 14; CDR3 protein: AISEIRDRGDYEQY